This T cell receptor (beta chain) was documented in a study of T cells in Graves' hyperthyroidism and ophthalmopathy (dated by TCRdb to about 2019). About the study as a whole: Peripheral blood was sampled at the time of initial diagnosis, prior to any treatment. An independent validation cohort of around 20 hyperthyroidism patients and approximately 16 patients who later progressed to ophthalmopathy tested prospective prediction of ophthalmopathy. A discovery cohort of approximately 100 patients, roughly 40 with Graves' ophthalmopathy and approximately 57 with stable Graves' hyperthyroidism, was used to find distinguishing TCR V-J signatures. TCR Vbeta CDR3 sequencing of 120 to 150 peripheral blood samples (under 45 ophthalmopathy, roughly 74 hyperthyroidism and around 17 progressor patients) is reported in the paper. Once sampling was done, hyperthyroidism patients were given methimazole at a starting dose of 30 mg daily, whereas ophthalmopathy patients were given high-dose intravenous methylprednisolone. The study also compared thyroid tissue and blood T-cell repertoires from a handful of Graves' hyperthyroidism patients. The 100 or so discovery patients were randomly split 7:3 into training and test sets.

For this clonotype: There is no known antigen for this receptor. A read error is likely, as this CDR3 ends without the conserved phenylalanine or tryptophan.

Overall study outcomes, separate from this receptor: During validation, the model predicted progression to ophthalmopathy a median of roughly 7.1 months ahead of onset, with around 71% sensitivity and about 75% specificity. Sample size was not statistically predetermined, and investigators were not blinded to group allocation. Most expanded thyroid clonotypes (frequency above 0.001) were also detected in blood, a finding suggesting that blood repertoires may reflect thyroid immune responses. A 13 V-J signature model separated ophthalmopathy from stable hyperthyroidism, with around 90% sensitivity and roughly 81% specificity in cross-validation and 80%/75% in testing.

Amplification of TCR beta CDR3 regions was carried out from RNA transcripts. The TCR CDR3 was subjected to a first round of RT-PCR using the HTBI primer set and the Qiagen OneStep RT-PCR kit. Libraries were constructed in a second round of multiplex PCR, after which size selection and purification were performed. Sequencing of the libraries was done on an Illumina HiSeq2000 using paired-end 100 bp reads. The authors processed their data as follows. SOAPnuke was used to process the raw data, throwing out any read that contained adapters or uncalled bases, had a mean Phred below 15, or lacked an exact constant-primer or identifier match. COPE v1.2.5 was used to merge the high-quality paired reads, and each unique nucleotide sequence was defined as a clonotype. MiTCR v1.1 was used to align clonotypes to the IMGT TRBV, TRBD and TRBJ reference segments. The analysis was restricted to V-J combinations with a frequency above 0.0001, which together covered 99% to 99.2% of the repertoires. The TCS score was defined as the ratio of F50 (clonal expansion) to E x V (chaos), calculated using BLOSUM62-based TCRdist between CDR3 peptides within each V-J. Welch's t-statistics and random forest reduced just over 500 V-J features to roughly 13, which were used in a naive Bayes classifier (R e1071). TCRdb ran its own pipeline on the public reads, namely fastp trimming at Q25 and MiXCR clone calling, and kept in-frame beta chains. Rows are combined by CDR3 protein, so each entry shows the most common genes and DNA. TCRdb's processing, not the authors' own work, is the source of the V and J calls. For this sample there are 370,000 or so distinct CDR3 sequences; just under 25% appear just once. The top ten clonotypes cover 70% to 75% of the sample.

Stable Graves' hyperthyroidism was defined as the absence of progression to ophthalmopathy over 18 months of follow-up. Hyperthyroidism patients were newly diagnosed, had a disease duration of under 2 months, and were aged 18 to 65 years. Patients with uncontrolled infections, other autoimmune diseases, pregnancy or lactation were excluded. Diagnoses were based on clinical symptoms, serum thyroxine and TRAb, thyroid ultrasound and orbital computed tomography. PBMCs were separated from under 11 ml of fresh peripheral blood using Ficoll-Paque density gradient centrifugation. Total RNA was extracted with Trizol reagent, and quality was checked on an Agilent 2100 Bioanalyzer. This clonotype was sampled from a man over 45 with Graves' hyperthyroidism. Material for sequencing was blood.

The CDR3 amino acid sequence is: CASNQGEETQYL. At the DNA level, the sequence is TGTGCCAGCAATCAGGGGGAAGAGACCCAGTACCTC. This chain is built from TRBV6-1 and TRBJ2-5; 7 of the junction bases match TRBD1. Trimming removed 7 bases from V and 3 bases from J; the gene matches leave 2 bases unexplained. CDR1 and CDR2 were assigned from the germline V gene as MNHNS and SASEGT. With termini counted, the CDR3 has 12 amino acids. Only the CDR3 DNA is retained, 36 bases long and in frame from the first base.